This TCR beta chain was obtained from a study of radiation and T cells in renal cell carcinoma. The treatment was: treatment-naive control, cytoreductive nephrectomy. The patient's renal cell carcinoma had clear cell pathology. CDR3 length: 13 amino acids. Trimming removed 1 base from V and 5 bases from J, with 5 bases in between. CDR1 is SGHAT, CDR2 FQNNGV, per germline. Data came from immunoSEQ multiplex PCR; TCRdb stores just in-frame clones and leaves some out. Of more than 8,500 clones in the sample, approximately 64% were seen once. V gene TRBV11-2 combines with J gene TRBJ2-2; D is undetermined. The sample in question was tumor tissue, obtained from a patient whose treatment was nephrectomy without radiotherapy. The receptor comes from a man in his sixties with renal cell carcinoma. CDR3 in DNA: TGTGCCAGCAGCTTAGGGTCGACCGGGGAGCTGTTTTTT. This codes for CASSLGSTGELFF.